This TCR beta chain was sequenced during a study of Ad26.COV2.S vaccination and SARS-CoV-2 variants. Study overall: Recipients of Ad26.COV2.S got it intramuscularly, once or twice 56 days apart.

As for treatment: 15 to 20 received Ad26.COV2.S at low or high dose, single or two shots; 5 received placebo; per-sample allocation not given. It was on day 63 after the first vaccine or placebo injection that samples were taken. An Ad26 vector expressing Wuhan-strain SARS-CoV-2 spike constituted the vaccine. Sequencing used immunoSEQ multiplex PCR; TCRdb keeps in-frame clones, though not all of them. This table holds about 480,000 clones, roughly 89% found once. The clonotype was recovered from a person aged 18-60 years who received the Ad26.COV2.S COVID-19 vaccine or a placebo. Sample: peripheral blood, taken in a trial of Ad26.COV2.S vaccine versus placebo.

The CDR3 bases are TGTGCCAGCAGCCCGGGACTAGCGGGGGGGTCCTACGAGCAGTACTTC. Translation gives CASSPGLAGGSYEQYF. V gene TRBV7-2 combines with J gene TRBJ2-7, with TRBD2 matching 16 bases. Germline CDR1 SGHTA, CDR2 FQGNSA. CDR3 length: 16 residues. V was clipped by 5 bases and J by 1 base; unmatched bases: 2.